Each of the 3 T cell receptor beta chains below was sequenced from the same sample in a study of blood T cell repertoires in COVID-19. The repertoire was sequenced with immunoSEQ multiplex PCR; TCRdb's copy has only in-frame clones and lacks some. The sample contains roughly 170,000 clones, under 90% of which appear only once. The sequenced material came from peripheral blood. The origin of the receptors is a human donor in a cohort sampled during active COVID-19.

The chain combines TRBV5-1 with TRBJ2-7; D gene unclear. Germline-derived CDR1 and CDR2 are SGHRS and YFSETQ. The CDR3 runs to 13 residues. Deletions cut 0 bases from V and 3 bases from J, with 7 bases between. CDR3 sequence reads: CASSLALDYEQYF. Written as DNA, the CDR3 is TGCGCCAGCAGCTTGGCCTTAGACTACGAGCAGTACTTC.

The chain recombines TRBV19 with TRBJ1-5, with TRBD1 as a possible D gene (5 bases). The germline V gene encodes CDR1 LNHDA and CDR2 SQIVND (reference sequence). The CDR3 is made up of 13 amino acids. Trimming shortened V by 8 bases and J by 7 bases, and 15 bases separated the two germline ends. CDR3 amino acids: CASGFRAGQPQHF. The CDR3, as DNA: TGTGCCAGTGGCTTCAGGGCTGGGCAGCCCCAGCATTTT.

The chain employs TRBV3-1 (or the pseudogene TRBV3-2) and TRBJ1-5; D perhaps matches TRBD1 (5 bases). The CDR3 has 12 residues. Germline V gene lookup returns CDR1 LGHDT and CDR2 YNNKEL (reference sequence). The CDR3 nucleotides read TGTATGTACCGGGGGGGCAATCAGCCCCAGCATTTT. This translates into CMYRGGNQPQHF.